One and the same sample provided the 27 T cell receptor beta chains below, sequenced in a study of T cells in Graves' hyperthyroidism and ophthalmopathy. TCR beta CDR3 region amplification was performed from RNA transcripts. TCR CDR3 underwent first-round RT-PCR with the HTBI primer set. Using its own MiXCR run on the multiplex PCR reads, TCRdb lists one record per CDR3 protein. The sample holds approximately 630,000 distinct CDR3 sequences, roughly 16% seen once. The sample comprised blood. The source of these receptors is a woman aged 25 to 39 with Graves' hyperthyroidism.

This clonotype was recorded many times. This chain uses TRBV18 with TRBJ1-1; TRBD1 matches 7 bases. Germline V gives CDR1 KGHSH, CDR2 LQKENI. V lost 1 base, J lost 6 bases, and 2 bases stayed unmatched. The CDR3 sequence is 13 residues long. The CDR3 nucleotides are TGTGCCAGCTCACCACAAGGGACAGCTGAAGCTTTCTTT. Translation gives CASSPQGTAEAFF.

This clonotype has at least ten counts. V is TRBV9 and J is TRBJ1-2; D is unresolved. Germline V gene lookup returns CDR1 SGDLS and CDR2 YYNGEE. The V gene lost 0 bases and the J gene lost 1 base, with 10 bases spanning the gap. The CDR3 contains 15 residues. CDR3 bases: TGTGCCAGCAGCGTAGAATGGCACGGTAACTATGGCTACACCTTC. This sequence encodes CASSVEWHGNYGYTF.

Ten or more counts support this clonotype. The chain uses TRBV27 and TRBJ1-1; D gene ambiguous. Per the germline V gene, CDR1 is MNHEY and CDR2 is SMNVEV (reference sequence). This CDR3 contains 13 residues. Trimming stripped 4 bases from V and 1 base from J, with 7 bases between. CDR3 in DNA: TGTGCCAGCAGTTGGGCAGAGAACACTGAAGCTTTCTTT. As protein: CASSWAENTEAFF.

This clonotype was seen repeatedly, ten times or more. CDR3 in amino acids: CSVRDYLSSYNEQFF. CDR3 sequence (DNA): TGCAGCGTTCGGGACTACCTAAGCTCCTACAATGAGCAGTTCTTC. The gene calls are TRBV29-1 and TRBJ2-1; 7 nucleotides match TRBD2. From germline, CDR1 is SQVTM and CDR2 ANQGSEA. Losses at the gene ends were 5 bases for V and 0 bases for J; bases not matched to a gene: 7. The CDR3 totals 15 residues.

A word on this clonotype: This may stem from a read error, because a much larger clone lies one nucleotide away. The chain couples TRBV12-3 or TRBV12-4 to TRBJ2-3; a weak D match, TRBD1 (5 bases). The CDR3 consists of 13 residues. V gave up 10 bases and J gave up 3 bases, with 14 bases separating them. The CDR3 DNA is TGTGCCACCACCCGCAGGGTTACAGATACGCAGTATTTT. This sequence encodes CATTRRVTDTQYF.

The chain uses TRBV13 and TRBJ2-2; 8 bases agree with TRBD1. CDR1 PRHDT and CDR2 FYEKMQ come from the germline V gene (reference sequence). CDR3 length equals 16 residues. The ends lost 2 bases at V and 6 bases at J; junction bases unmatched: 8. CDR3 in DNA: TGTGCCAGCAGCTTATGGCAGGGGGCGCAGGCCGGGGAGCTGTTTTTT. Its protein is CASSLWQGAQAGELFF.

This clonotype was found a few times. The chain links TRBV6-1 to TRBJ2-7; 7 bases map to TRBD2. CDR3 size: 15 residues. With 5 bases clipped from V and 1 base from J, the junction kept 8 bases outside the gene matches. The germline V gene has CDR1 MNHNS and CDR2 SASEGT. CDR3 coding DNA: TGTGCCAGCAGTCACCTGGGGGGGGGTTCCTACGAGCAGTACTTC. This sequence encodes CASSHLGGGSYEQYF.

This clonotype was counted at least ten times. CDR3 region: CASSLGSGSSGRAGETQYF. DNA of the CDR3: TGTGCCAGCAGTTTAGGCTCAGGGTCAAGCGGGAGGGCAGGAGAGACCCAGTACTTC. The chain recombines TRBV28 with TRBJ2-5; 10 bases are shared with TRBD2. V shed 2 bases and J 4 bases; nucleotides not matched to a gene: 16. This CDR3 is 19 amino acids long. Germline V CDR1 and CDR2: MDHEN, SYDVKM.

There are many counts of this clonotype. Here the CDR3 reads CASSYGVIKNEQFF. The CDR3, as DNA: TGTGCCAGCAGTTACGGAGTAATTAAAAATGAGCAGTTCTTC. This chain connects TRBV6-2 or TRBV6-3 to TRBJ2-1; the D is unclear. Germline V gene data show CDR1 as MNHEY and CDR2 as SVGEGT. Trimming cost V 2 bases and J 7 bases, with 12 bases left between them. The CDR3 is 14 amino acids.

The table lists this clonotype with a few counts. The rearrangement links TRBV15 to TRBJ1-2; 10 bases are a match to TRBD1. The V gene end was trimmed by 8 bases and the J gene end by 7 bases; junction bases not matched to a gene: 4. Germline CDR1 LNHNV, CDR2 YYDKDF (reference sequence). CDR3 length equals 12 residues. DNA of the CDR3: TGTGCCACCTACCGGGACAGGGGTGGCTACACCTTC. This translates into CATYRDRGGYTF.

This clonotype was found a few times. The J gene is TRBJ1-1, the V gene TRBV15, with a possible D match to TRBD1 (5 bases). Per germline, CDR1 LNHNV and CDR2 YYDKDF (reference sequence). There are 15 residues in the CDR3. The V gene lost 3 bases and the J gene lost 5 bases, with 16 bases spanning the gap. The CDR3 spells CATSSPPGPRTEAFF. The CDR3 nucleotides are TGTGCCACCAGCAGTCCTCCGGGACCTCGGACTGAAGCTTTCTTT. The full variable domain, in which reference TRBV15 and TRBJ1-1 provide the parts outside the CDR3, is DAMVIQNPRYQVTQFGKPVTLSCSQTLNHNVMYWYQQKSSQAPKLLFHYYDKDFNNEADTPDNFQSRRPNTSFCFLDIRSPGLGDTAMYLCATSSPPGPRTEAFFGQGTRLTVV.

A word on this clonotype: A read error may account for a junction end that differs from germline. The chain links TRBV5-1 to TRBJ2-1, with 10 bases that match TRBD2. The CDR3 covers 17 residues. Germline V gene lookup returns CDR1 SGHRS and CDR2 YFSETQ. The CDR3, as DNA: TGCGCCAGCAGCTTGTTAAGCGGGAGGGTATCCTACAGTGAGCAGTTCTTC. It translates to CASSLLSGRVSYSEQFF.

This clonotype was seen repeatedly, ten times or more. The CDR3 sequence: CASSSVQPGQGIYEQYF. In DNA form, the CDR3 reads TGTGCCAGCAGCTCTGTCCAACCGGGACAGGGTATCTACGAGCAGTACTTC. The chain recombines TRBV11-2 with TRBJ2-7; TRBD1 agrees at 9 bases. J lost 3 bases, V lost 4 bases, and 13 bases had no gene match. There are 17 residues in the CDR3. Germline V gene sequence: CDR1 SGHAT, CDR2 FQNNGV.

The genes are TRBV2 and TRBJ2-3; 7 positions match TRBD1. Trimming removed 6 bases from V and 6 bases from J; junction bases left unmatched: 9. From germline, CDR1 is SNHLY and CDR2 FYNNEI. This CDR3 has 14 amino acids. CDR3 DNA: TGTGCCAGCAGCTGGGGACAGCTCTTTGATACGCAGTATTTT. It specifies CASSWGQLFDTQYF. The whole variable domain, filled in from reference TRBV2 and TRBJ2-3, reads EPEVTQTPSHQVTQMGQEVILRCVPISNHLYFYWYRQILGQKVEFLVSFYNNEISEKSEIFDDQFSVERPDGSNFTLKIRSTKLEDSAMYFCASSWGQLFDTQYFGPGTRLTVL.

The CDR3 reads CASSFQEGTEAFF. Written as DNA, the CDR3 is TGTGCCAGCAGTTTCCAGGAAGGCACTGAAGCTTTCTTT. V gene TRBV27 combines with J gene TRBJ1-1; D not resolved. The CDR3 sequence is 13 residues long. The V end was cut by 3 bases, the J end by 4 bases, with 9 bases between. CDR1 MNHEY and CDR2 SMNVEV come from the germline V gene (reference sequence).

Note on this clonotype: The junction differs from germline at one of its ends, possibly a read error. This chain connects TRBV6-2 or TRBV6-3 to TRBJ2-5, with 9 bases aligning to TRBD2. This CDR3 contains 12 residues. CDR1 and CDR2 (germline): MNHEY, SVGEGT. This chain's CDR3 is CASTNSGLAFHF. The CDR3 DNA reads as TGTGCCAGCACCAACTCCGGACTAGCGTTCCACTTC.

The table lists this clonotype with many counts. V usage is TRBV3-1 and J usage is TRBJ1-2; a possible D gene is TRBD1 (5 bases). The CDR3 length is 13 residues. Germline V lookup: CDR1 LGHDT, CDR2 YNNKEL (reference sequence). Trimming shortened V by 1 base and J by 4 bases, and 7 bases separated the two germline ends. The CDR3 here is CASSQGGPYGYTF. The CDR3 DNA sequence: TGTGCCAGCAGCCAAGGGGGCCCCTATGGCTACACCTTC.

There are a few counts of this clonotype. The V call is TRBV2, the J call TRBJ2-1; TRBD1 matches 7 bases. This CDR3 spans 16 amino acids. Germline V gene data show CDR1 as SNHLY and CDR2 as FYNNEI. The trim removed 4 bases at V and 8 bases at J, leaving 14 bases unmatched. Here the CDR3 DNA reads TGTGCCAGCAGTGTCCAGACAGGGAACTCCCCCGATGAGCAGTTCTTC. This sequence encodes CASSVQTGNSPDEQFF.

This clonotype was observed many times. The rearrangement uses TRBV7-2 and TRBJ2-3; 9 bases fit TRBD1. The CDR3 sequence is 17 residues long. Trimming removed 1 base from V and 2 bases from J; junction bases left unmatched: 7. From germline, CDR1 is SGHTA and CDR2 FQGNSA. DNA for the CDR3: TGTGCCAGCAGCTTAGATCTGACAGGGGGGTCCACAGATACGCAGTATTTT. Its translation: CASSLDLTGGSTDTQYF.

To note about this clonotype: An end of the junction does not agree with germline; a read error may underlie this. The chain couples TRBV7-2 to TRBJ1-5; the match to TRBD1 covers 11 bases. Germline V lookup: CDR1 SGHTA, CDR2 FQGNSA. This CDR3 is 19 amino acids long. The CDR3 loop is CASSQDRDRGGGERQPQHF. For the CDR3, the DNA is TGCGCCAGCAGCCAAGATCGGGACAGGGGGGGAGGTGAGCGCCAGCCCCAGCATTTT. Drawing the rest from reference TRBV7-2 and TRBJ1-5, the complete variable domain is GAGVSQSPSNKVTEKGKDVELRCDPISGHTALYWYRQSLGQGLEFLIYFQGNSAPDKSGLPSDRFSAERTGGSVSTLTIQRTQQEDSAVYLCASSQDRDRGGGERQPQHFGDGTRLSIL.

In its sample, this clonotype was seen many times. The genes are TRBV15 and TRBJ2-2; the match to TRBD2 covers 8 bases. The junction had 10 bases not matched to a gene; V was cut back by 5 bases and J by 5 bases. CDR1 is LNHNV and CDR2 is YYDKDF in the germline V gene (reference sequence). This CDR3 spans 16 amino acids. The CDR3 nucleotides read TGTGCCACCAGCCCCTCGGGGGGGCGAGGAACCGGGGAGCTGTTTTTT. Protein product: CATSPSGGRGTGELFF. Combining the CDR3 with reference TRBV15 and TRBJ2-2 gives the whole variable domain DAMVIQNPRYQVTQFGKPVTLSCSQTLNHNVMYWYQQKSSQAPKLLFHYYDKDFNNEADTPDNFQSRRPNTSFCFLDIRSPGLGDTAMYLCATSPSGGRGTGELFFGEGSRLTVL.

This clonotype was counted a single time. This may come from a read error, since a much larger clone is one base off. The CDR3 does not end in the conserved phenylalanine or tryptophan, so this is likely a read error. Written as DNA, the CDR3 is TGTGCCAGCATCCCAGGGGTGGGGGACAGAAGCAATCAGCCCCAGCATTTA. Translation gives CASIPGVGDRSNQPQHL. The chain carries TRBV28 and TRBJ1-5; TRBD1 matches 7 bases. The junction had 13 bases not matched to a gene; V was cut back by 7 bases and J by 1 base. This CDR3 contains 17 residues. Looked up from germline, CDR1 is MDHEN and CDR2 is SYDVKM.

This clonotype was seen ten or more times. The chain carries TRBV28 and TRBJ2-1; TRBD1 might be the D (5 bases). Germline CDR1 reads MDHEN; CDR2 reads SYDVKM. The V gene lost 3 bases and the J gene lost 3 bases, with 12 bases spanning the gap. The CDR3 loop spans 15 amino acids. CDR3 protein: CASSLGLTHYNEQFF. CDR3 in DNA: TGTGCCAGCAGTTTGGGGCTAACCCACTACAATGAGCAGTTCTTC.

The sample holds many counts of this clonotype. The gene calls are TRBV7-9 and TRBJ1-1; 8 positions match TRBD1. Germline V gives CDR1 SEHNR, CDR2 FQNEAQ (reference sequence). The CDR3 extends over 13 amino acids. Here the CDR3 reads CAGAGGENTEAFF. In DNA form, the CDR3 reads TGTGCGGGAGCAGGGGGCGAGAACACTGAAGCTTTCTTT.

This clonotype occurred many times. The chain has TRBV11-2 and TRBJ2-1; tentative D call: TRBD2 (6 bases). V lost 1 base and J lost 9, with 16 bases in between. The CDR3 spans 15 residues. The germline CDR1 and CDR2 sequences are SGHAT and FQNNGV. CDR3 in DNA: TGTGCCAGCAGCTTAGGGCGGGACCACCTCTTTGAGCAGTTCTTC. Encoded protein: CASSLGRDHLFEQFF.

This clonotype was counted at least ten times. V and J are TRBV2 and TRBJ2-7; D uncertain. The CDR3 has 13 residues. CDR1 is SNHLY, CDR2 FYNNEI, per germline. Deletions cut 3 bases from V and 5 bases from J, with 11 bases between. The CDR3 DNA follows: TGTGCCAGCAGTGAGGGCAGGTTTAACGAGCAGTACTTC. Protein product: CASSEGRFNEQYF.

This clonotype has ten or more counts. The J gene is TRBJ2-3, the V gene TRBV30; 7 nucleotides agree with TRBD2. The J segment lost 1 base and the V segment lost 2 bases, leaving 6 bases of the junction unmatched. The CDR3 sequence is 15 residues long. The V gene's germline CDR1 is GTSNPN and CDR2 SVGIG (reference sequence). The CDR3 DNA reads TGTGCCTGGAGTTTCGGGGGGACTGGCACAGATACGCAGTATTTT. It codes for CAWSFGGTGTDTQYF.